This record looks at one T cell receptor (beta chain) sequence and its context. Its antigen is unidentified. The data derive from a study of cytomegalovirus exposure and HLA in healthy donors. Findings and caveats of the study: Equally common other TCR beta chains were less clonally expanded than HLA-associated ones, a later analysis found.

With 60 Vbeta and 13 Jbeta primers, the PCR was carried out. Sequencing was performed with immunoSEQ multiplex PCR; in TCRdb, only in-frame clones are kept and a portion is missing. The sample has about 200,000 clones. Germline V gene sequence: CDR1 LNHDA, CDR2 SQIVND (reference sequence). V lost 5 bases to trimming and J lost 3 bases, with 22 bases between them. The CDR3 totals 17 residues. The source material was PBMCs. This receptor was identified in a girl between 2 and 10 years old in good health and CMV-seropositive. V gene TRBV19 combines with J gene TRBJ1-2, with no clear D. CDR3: CASSPTLTQAGDYGYTF. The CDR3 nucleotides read TGTGCCAGTAGTCCCACCCTGACCCAAGCGGGCGACTATGGCTACACCTTC.